The rows below give T cell receptor beta chains drawn from one sample of a study of beta chain features in type 1 diabetes. Produced via immunoSEQ multiplex PCR; TCRdb's table is partial and in-frame only. This sample has tens of thousands of clones, with about a third found just once. The sample was stem cell memory CD4+ T cells from blood. These receptors all stem from a woman aged 18-29 years in good health. CDR3s include the opening cysteine and the closing phenylalanine or tryptophan. Fields, in order: D gene, V gene, clone size, J gene, CDR3 DNA, CDR3 protein. D genes are given only for firm matches. A clone size is listed for some rows: how often the clone was seen (once, few, many), or a class if it is expanded.

d_call: .; v_call: TRBV7-2; clone_size: .; j_call: TRBJ1-1; cdr3_nt: TGTGCCAGCAGCTTCCCGGGAAGCCAGAACACTGAAGCTTTCTTT; cdr3_aa: CASSFPGSQNTEAFF
d_call: .; v_call: TRBV7-9; clone_size: .; j_call: TRBJ1-1; cdr3_nt: TGTGCCAGCAGCTGGAGTCCCGACACTGAAGCTTTCTTT; cdr3_aa: CASSWSPDTEAFF
d_call: TRBD1; v_call: TRBV7-9; clone_size: few; j_call: TRBJ2-7; cdr3_nt: TGTGCCAGCAGCCTCCGGGACAGGGTTCACTACGAGCAGTACTTC; cdr3_aa: CASSLRDRVHYEQYF
d_call: .; v_call: TRBV6-1; clone_size: few; j_call: TRBJ2-7; cdr3_nt: TGTGCCAGCAGTGAAGGGCAAGGACAGCTCTACGAGCAGTACTTC; cdr3_aa: CASSEGQGQLYEQYF
d_call: .; v_call: TRBV15; clone_size: .; j_call: TRBJ1-1; cdr3_nt: TGTGCCACCAGCAGAGAACAGGGCTTCCCTGAAGCTTTCTTT; cdr3_aa: CATSREQGFPEAFF
d_call: .; v_call: TRBV5-1; clone_size: few; j_call: TRBJ2-1; cdr3_nt: TGCGCCAGCATGGGGGCCACCTCCTACAATGAGCAGTTCTTC; cdr3_aa: CASMGATSYNEQFF
d_call: .; v_call: TRBV9; clone_size: few; j_call: TRBJ2-1; cdr3_nt: TGTGCCAGCAGCGTAGTTGGACAGAGATACAATGAGCAGTTCTTC; cdr3_aa: CASSVVGQRYNEQFF
d_call: TRBD1; v_call: TRBV29-1; clone_size: .; j_call: TRBJ1-1; cdr3_nt: TGCAGCGCCCTTAGACAGGGACGCACTGAAGCTTTCTTT; cdr3_aa: CSALRQGRTEAFF
d_call: .; v_call: TRBV11-2; clone_size: .; j_call: TRBJ2-4; cdr3_nt: TGTGCCAGCAGCTCCAGAAGTAACATTCAGTACTTC; cdr3_aa: CASSSRSNIQYF
d_call: .; v_call: TRBV10-3; clone_size: few; j_call: TRBJ2-5; cdr3_nt: TGTGCCATCAAAGCGGATCAAGAGACCCAGTACTTC; cdr3_aa: CAIKADQETQYF
d_call: .; v_call: TRBV7-2; clone_size: few; j_call: TRBJ2-7; cdr3_nt: TGTGCCAGCAGCTTAGTAATCCGAGGCACCTACGAGCAGTACTTC; cdr3_aa: CASSLVIRGTYEQYF
d_call: .; v_call: TRBV30; clone_size: .; j_call: TRBJ1-4; cdr3_nt: TGTGCCTGGAGTCAGACTCTATCGGGGGGTGAAAAACTGTTTTTT; cdr3_aa: CAWSQTLSGGEKLFF
d_call: TRBD2; v_call: TRBV11-2; clone_size: .; j_call: TRBJ2-7; cdr3_nt: TGTGCCAGCAGCCTTGGAGCGGGGGGCCCCGTATCCTACGAGCAGTACTTC; cdr3_aa: CASSLGAGGPVSYEQYF
d_call: TRBD1; v_call: TRBV30; clone_size: .; j_call: TRBJ1-1; cdr3_nt: TGTGCCTGGAGGGGGGACAGTATCACTGAAGCTTTCTTT; cdr3_aa: CAWRGDSITEAFF
d_call: .; v_call: TRBV5-6; clone_size: many; j_call: TRBJ2-1; cdr3_nt: TGTGCCAGCAGCTTGGAAGGGAGGCCCTACAATGAGCAGTTCTTC; cdr3_aa: CASSLEGRPYNEQFF
d_call: .; v_call: TRBV9; clone_size: few; j_call: TRBJ2-5; cdr3_nt: TGTGCCAGCAGCGTAGGAAACGGGAATCAAGAGACCCAGTACTTC; cdr3_aa: CASSVGNGNQETQYF
d_call: TRBD1; v_call: TRBV19; clone_size: few; j_call: TRBJ2-2; cdr3_nt: TGTGCCAGTAGTATTAGCTGGGGACAGGCCCCTTTCGGGGAGCTGTTTTTT; cdr3_aa: CASSISWGQAPFGELFF